A single sample is the source of the 32 T cell receptor beta chains below, sequenced in a study of molecular identifiers for immune sequencing clone quantification. TCRdb itself ran the PCR reads through MiXCR, one entry per CDR3 protein. The table shows around 460,000 distinct CDR3 sequences, with about a fifth occurring only once. Sequenced: naive CD8+ T cells from blood, with Jurkat cell RNA spiked in. Subset defined: FACS-sorted CD8+CD4-CCR7+CD45RA+ naive T cells. These receptor sequences come from a human donor in good health. Some libraries in this study had Jurkat cell RNA spiked in.

On this clonotype: This sequence may be a read error, since a much larger clone differs from it by one base. The chain uses TRBV5-1 and TRBJ2-5, with D possibly being TRBD1 (5 bases). This CDR3 comprises 16 residues. Germline V gene sequence: CDR1 SGHRS, CDR2 YFSETQ. CDR3 amino acids: CASSWGVTFLQEAQYF. DNA of the CDR3: TGCGCCAGCAGCTGGGGCGTGACGTTCCTACAAGAGGCCCAGTACTTC.

Concerning this clonotype: This may come from a read error, since a much larger clone is one base off. The chain couples TRBV27 to TRBJ2-6, with D perhaps matching TRBD1 (5 bases). The germline V gene encodes CDR1 MNHEY and CDR2 SMNVEV (reference sequence). This CDR3 spans 13 amino acids. The CDR3 DNA is TGTGCCAGCACCAGCTCTGGGGCCAACGTCCCGACTTTC. Its protein product is CASTSSGANVPTF.

This clonotype was found many times. The chain recombines TRBV6-5 with TRBJ1-4; no firm D call. CDR1 MNHEY and CDR2 SVGAGI come from the germline V gene. V lost 0 bases, J lost 5 bases, and 4 bases lay in between. The CDR3 covers 13 residues. CDR3 amino acids: CASSYSRNEKLFF. The CDR3 DNA reads TGTGCCAGCAGTTACTCGAGGAATGAAAAACTGTTTTTT.

This clonotype was observed at least ten times. The chain joins TRBV7-9 to TRBJ1-1; weak D call: TRBD1 (5 bases). Germline CDR1 SEHNR, CDR2 FQNEAQ (reference sequence). This CDR3 region has 14 residues. Between the trimmed V and J ends, which lost 5 bases and 5 bases, there was a span of 15 bases. As DNA, the CDR3 is TGTGCCAGCAGCCCTGACAGCCTGGGGACTGAAGCTTTCTTT. It encodes CASSPDSLGTEAFF.

Many counts were recorded for this clonotype. The chain joins TRBV6-5 to TRBJ2-2; a possible D gene is TRBD1 (6 bases). V was shortened by 0 bases and J by 4 bases, with 27 bases between the two germline ends. Germline CDR1 is MNHEY and CDR2 is SVGAGI. This CDR3 is 21 amino acids long. In DNA form, the CDR3 reads TGTGCCAGCAGTTACTCCGGTGATCCTACTTGGGGGCCCCTTCGCACCGGGGAGCTGTTTTTT. Its protein is CASSYSGDPTWGPLRTGELFF.

This clonotype was observed a few times. This chain joins TRBV24-1 and TRBJ2-2; D is ambiguous. V lost 4 bases to trimming and J lost 7 bases, with 6 bases between them. Germline values: CDR1 KGHDR, CDR2 SFDVKD. The CDR3 runs to 12 residues. Written as DNA, the CDR3 is TGTGCCACCAGTGACCCCCACGGGGAGCTGTTTTTT. This translates into CATSDPHGELFF.

This clonotype has ten or more counts. The V call is TRBV4-2, the J call TRBJ2-3; a weak D match, TRBD1 (5 bases). CDR1 LGHNA and CDR2 YNFKEQ come from the germline V gene. The CDR3 has 16 residues. Trimming shortened V by 0 bases and J by 2 bases, and 12 bases separated the two germline ends. CDR3 amino acids: CASSQDLGVNTDTQYF. The DNA of the CDR3 is TGTGCCAGCAGCCAAGATCTAGGGGTTAACACAGATACGCAGTATTTT.

In its sample, this clonotype was seen many times. The chain couples TRBV20-1 to TRBJ2-7, with 7 positions matching TRBD1. Germline CDR1 and CDR2: DFQATT and SNEGSKA (reference sequence). V shed 1 base, J shed 1 base, and the junction held 4 bases outside the gene matches. This CDR3 is built from 14 residues. CDR3 nucleotide sequence: TGCAGTGCTAGAGGATACAGGGGATCCTACGAGCAGTACTTC. Its protein is CSARGYRGSYEQYF.

This clonotype was detected ten times or more. The chain links TRBV6-6 to TRBJ2-7; a possible D gene is TRBD1 (6 bases). CDR3 length: 14 residues. Germline V gene lookup returns CDR1 MNHNY and CDR2 SVGAGI (reference sequence). Trimming pared 4 bases from V and 0 bases from J, leaving 10 bases between. Written as DNA, the CDR3 is TGTGCCAGCAGTTGGACAGTAAGCTCCTACGAGCAGTACTTC. Protein product: CASSWTVSSYEQYF.

In this sample, this clonotype turned up many times. The rearrangement joins TRBV28 to TRBJ2-1; D is unclear. The germline V gene encodes CDR1 MDHEN and CDR2 SYDVKM. The V and J ends lost 7 bases and 3 bases respectively, with 16 bases between them. The CDR3 contains 15 residues. The CDR3 spells CASNPLTGDYNEQFF. The CDR3 DNA reads as TGTGCCAGCAACCCCCTAACCGGAGACTACAATGAGCAGTTCTTC. Full variable domain (missing parts from reference TRBV28 and TRBJ2-1): DVKVTQSSRYLVKRTGEKVFLECVQDMDHENMFWYRQDPGLGLRLIYFSYDVKMKEKGDIPEGYSVSREKKERFSLILESASTNQTSMYLCASNPLTGDYNEQFFGPGTRLTVL.

This clonotype was picked up many times. V usage is TRBV4-1 and J usage is TRBJ1-1, with D possibly TRBD1 on 5 matching bases. Germline assignment: CDR1 MGHRA and CDR2 YSYEKL. V was pared by 1 base and J by 6 bases, with 9 bases between. The CDR3 runs 13 residues. The CDR3 protein is CASSQVPGAEAFF. For the CDR3, the DNA is TGCGCCAGCAGCCAAGTCCCGGGGGCTGAAGCTTTCTTT.

The rearrangement links TRBV12-3 or TRBV12-4 to TRBJ2-1; D is undetermined. The CDR3 loop spans 14 amino acids. Trimming took off 3 bases at V and 3 bases at J, with 9 bases between the two ends. The CDR3, as DNA: TGTGCCAGCAGTTTTCCCTCATTCTACAATGAGCAGTTCTTC. Its protein is CASSFPSFYNEQFF.

In its sample, this clonotype was seen many times. V gene TRBV2 combines with J gene TRBJ1-2; D call uncertain. CDR3 length: 13 residues. From germline, CDR1 is SNHLY and CDR2 FYNNEI. The V and J ends lost 9 bases and 2 bases respectively, with 13 bases between them. The DNA for the CDR3 is TGTGCCAGGCCCGGGGAGGTAAACTATGGCTACACCTTC. Translating it yields CARPGEVNYGYTF.

This clonotype was observed once. This CDR3 reads CASSSTSGAYEQYF. CDR3 DNA sequence: TGTGCCAGTAGTTCAACTAGCGGGGCCTACGAGCAGTACTTC. The V and J genes are TRBV19 and TRBJ2-7; TRBD2 matches 10 bases. In germline, CDR1 is LNHDA, CDR2 SQIVND (reference sequence). The CDR3 covers 14 residues. Unmatched junction bases numbered 3, after V lost 5 bases and J lost 2 bases.

This clonotype came up many times. CDR3 bases: TGTGCCAGCAGTTTATCGGACAGTCCGCCCACAGATACGCAGTATTTT. Translated, it gives CASSLSDSPPTDTQYF. The chain joins TRBV28 to TRBJ2-3, with D maybe TRBD1 (6 bases). There are 16 residues in the CDR3. Germline CDR1 and CDR2: MDHEN and SYDVKM. V was cut by 1 base and J by 2 bases, with 13 bases left in between. Combining the CDR3 with reference TRBV28 and TRBJ2-3 gives the whole variable domain DVKVTQSSRYLVKRTGEKVFLECVQDMDHENMFWYRQDPGLGLRLIYFSYDVKMKEKGDIPEGYSVSREKKERFSLILESASTNQTSMYLCASSLSDSPPTDTQYFGPGTRLTVL.

To note about this clonotype: A much larger clone sits a single nucleotide away, making a read error possible. The rearrangement links TRBV12-3 or TRBV12-4 to TRBJ1-1; D gene ambiguous. This CDR3 spans 17 amino acids. With 11 bases removed from V and 5 bases from J, the gap between germline ends came to 30 bases. The CDR3 nucleotides read TGTGCCTGCATGGGTCTAACCCCGGGTGGTTTGGTAACTGAAGCTTTCTTT. Its protein is CACMGLTPGGLVTEAFF.

Note on this clonotype: The junction departs from germline at one end; a sequencing error may be responsible. This chain's CDR3 is CASSQEQESFEQYF. CDR3 DNA: TGCGCCAGCAGCCAAGAACAGGAGTCCTTCGAGCAGTACTTC. The chain couples TRBV4-3 to TRBJ2-7; possibly TRBD1 for D (5 bases). In germline, CDR1 is LGHNA, CDR2 YSLEER. This CDR3 comprises 14 residues.

The gene calls are TRBV12-3 or TRBV12-4 and TRBJ2-2, with 8 bases lining up with TRBD1. The CDR3 loop spans 14 amino acids. The V and J ends lost 6 bases and 7 bases, in that order; junction bases with no gene match: 7. This CDR3 is CASRPGQGSGELFF. DNA for the CDR3: TGTGCCAGCAGACCCGGACAGGGCAGCGGGGAGCTGTTTTTT.

As for this clonotype: A much larger clone lies one base from this, so it may be a read error. The gene calls are TRBV7-9 and TRBJ2-7, with D perhaps TRBD2 (6 bases). The germline V gene has CDR1 SEHNR and CDR2 FQNEAQ (reference sequence). This CDR3 comprises 16 residues. CDR3 sequence reads: CASSNSAGLSSCEQYF. In DNA, the CDR3 is TGTGCCAGCAGCAATTCAGCGGGCCTTAGCTCCTGCGAGCAGTACTTC.

This clonotype was seen ten or more times. The chain employs TRBV4-2 and TRBJ1-1; D is unresolved. Looked up from germline, CDR1 is LGHNA and CDR2 is YNFKEQ. CDR3 length: 12 residues. Trimming shortened V by 3 bases and J by 2 bases, and 4 bases separated the two germline ends. As DNA, the CDR3 is TGTGCCAGCAGCCATGGCAACACTGAAGCTTTCTTT. This translates into CASSHGNTEAFF.

Many counts were recorded for this clonotype. This chain links TRBV4-2 with TRBJ2-2; 8 bases align to TRBD2. CDR3 size: 15 residues. In germline, CDR1 is LGHNA, CDR2 YNFKEQ. With V trimmed by 0 bases and J by 6 bases, 3 bases remained unmatched. The CDR3 loop is CASSQDSSGSGELFF. The DNA for the CDR3 is TGTGCCAGCAGCCAAGATTCTAGCGGGTCCGGGGAGCTGTTTTTT.

This clonotype turned up a few times. This chain uses TRBV28 with TRBJ1-2, with D unresolved. CDR3 length: 13 residues. Deletions cut 7 bases from V and 4 bases from J, with 13 bases between. Germline loops: CDR1 MDHEN, CDR2 SYDVKM. CDR3 nucleotide sequence: TGTGCCAGCACTGAACAGTCATTCTATGGCTACACCTTC. This codes for CASTEQSFYGYTF.

This clonotype was seen only a few times. The V and J genes are TRBV5-1 and TRBJ2-7, with 8 bases lining up with TRBD1. J was trimmed by 4 bases and V by 0 bases; bases with no gene match: 9. The germline V gene has CDR1 SGHRS and CDR2 YFSETQ. This CDR3 has 16 residues. CDR3 region: CASSLAGDRRRYEQYF. The CDR3 DNA sequence: TGCGCCAGCAGCTTGGCGGGGGACAGGCGACGATACGAGCAGTACTTC.

This clonotype was seen repeatedly, ten times or more. The chain combines TRBV19 with TRBJ1-5; a possible D gene is TRBD1 (6 bases). The V end was cut by 5 bases, the J end by 7 bases, with 12 bases between. The germline CDR1 and CDR2 sequences are LNHDA and SQIVND (reference sequence). This CDR3 has 13 residues. This CDR3 reads CASSVNGGQPQHF. The DNA of the CDR3 is TGTGCCAGTAGTGTCAACGGGGGCCAGCCCCAGCATTTT.

At least ten counts were recorded for this clonotype. V and J are TRBV3-1 and TRBJ2-5; D perhaps matches TRBD2 (5 bases). V was shortened by 1 base and J by 4 bases, with 16 bases between the two germline ends. The CDR3 totals 16 residues. In germline, CDR1 is LGHDT, CDR2 YNNKEL (reference sequence). The CDR3 region is CASSQGASLAGETQYF. The CDR3 DNA sequence: TGTGCCAGCAGCCAAGGGGCGAGTCTAGCAGGAGAGACCCAGTACTTC.

This clonotype occurred many times. This chain links TRBV4-1 with TRBJ1-1; D possibly corresponds to TRBD1 (5 bases). The CDR3 consists of 16 residues. V gave up 0 bases and J gave up 4 bases, with 15 bases separating them. CDR1 is MGHRA, CDR2 YSYEKL, per germline. In DNA, the CDR3 is TGCGCCAGCAGCCAAGATGGGCCTTGGGGCGGCACTGAAGCTTTCTTT. It encodes CASSQDGPWGGTEAFF.

This clonotype was observed a few times. This rearrangement joins TRBV19 to TRBJ2-1; a possible D gene is TRBD2 (6 bases). Trimming pared 1 base from V and 11 bases from J, leaving 21 bases between. Germline CDR1 reads LNHDA; CDR2 reads SQIVND (reference sequence). This CDR3 has 16 amino acids. For the CDR3, the DNA is TGTGCCAGTAGTATAGCCCCCCGGGGTAGCGGATTAAAGCAGTTCTTC. Protein: CASSIAPRGSGLKQFF. Complete variable domain (other parts from reference TRBV19 and TRBJ2-1): DGGITQSPKYLFRKEGQNVTLSCEQNLNHDAMYWYRQDPGQGLRLIYYSQIVNDFQKGDIAEGYSVSREKKESFPLTVTSAQKNPTAFYLCASSIAPRGSGLKQFFGPGTRLTVL.

The J gene is TRBJ2-1, the V gene TRBV13, with 8 bases that match TRBD2. Unmatched junction bases numbered 8, after V lost 5 bases and J lost 8 bases. This CDR3 has 14 residues. Germline V gene data show CDR1 as PRHDT and CDR2 as FYEKMQ (reference sequence). CDR3 residues: CASSPGLAIYEQFF. In nucleotides, the CDR3 is TGTGCCAGCAGCCCCGGACTAGCTATCTATGAGCAGTTCTTC.

This clonotype was counted ten times or more. This sequence joins TRBV30 and TRBJ2-7, with TRBD2 as a possible D gene (6 bases). Germline values: CDR1 GTSNPN, CDR2 SVGIG (reference sequence). V lost 7 bases to trimming and J lost 5 bases, with 15 bases between them. The CDR3 covers 12 residues. The CDR3 loop is CASEGTSHEQYF. CDR3 nucleotide sequence: TGTGCCTCGGAGGGGACCAGCCACGAGCAGTACTTC.

This clonotype was recorded a few times. The chain joins TRBV19 to TRBJ1-2, with a weak D call TRBD1 (6 bases). There are 15 residues in the CDR3. The ends were cut back, 6 bases at V and 3 bases at J, with 17 bases in the middle. Germline V CDR1 and CDR2: LNHDA, SQIVND (reference sequence). The DNA for the CDR3 is TGTGCCAGTAGGGGTCAAGAGGGGGAGCACTATGGCTACACCTTC. It translates to CASRGQEGEHYGYTF.

This clonotype occurred many times. The chain employs TRBV4-3 and TRBJ1-5; 7 bases match TRBD1. The CDR3 has 17 amino acids. Unmatched junction bases numbered 15, after V lost 0 bases and J lost 10 bases. Germline V gene data show CDR1 as LGHNA and CDR2 as YSLEER. This chain's CDR3 is CASSQDPAGGRQGPQHF. CDR3 in DNA: TGCGCCAGCAGCCAAGATCCGGCAGGGGGACGTCAAGGACCCCAGCATTTT.

This clonotype was seen a few times. The chain combines TRBV28 with TRBJ2-1; 8 positions agree with TRBD2. Germline values: CDR1 MDHEN, CDR2 SYDVKM. With 5 bases clipped from V and 0 bases from J, the junction kept 6 bases outside the gene matches. The CDR3 has 16 residues. This CDR3 is CASSSGGMSSYNEQFF. The CDR3 DNA reads TGTGCCAGCAGTAGCGGGGGAATGAGCTCCTACAATGAGCAGTTCTTC.